The clone carrying this T cell receptor (beta chain) has a single count. Its antigen is not identified. Trimming stripped 8 bases from V and 6 bases from J, with 13 bases between. Germline loops: CDR1 SGHTA, CDR2 FQGNSA. The CDR3 has 13 residues. The protocol was immunoSEQ multiplex PCR, while the TCRdb copy is restricted to in-frame clones and leaves out a portion. Of around 100,000 clones in the sample, less than 95% were seen once. This record belongs to a study of OX40 agonist ivuxolimab in advanced cancers. Study observations and caveats: Both CD4+ and CD8+ T cell populations in blood had undergone clonal expansion by week 6 at 0.1 to 3.0 mg/kg.

The starting material was CD4+ or CD8+ T cells sorted from blood, obtained in a trial of the OX40 agonist ivuxolimab. The TCR originated in an adult with an advanced solid tumor such as melanoma, head and neck, liver or kidney cancer. The chain uses TRBV7-2 and TRBJ1-4; D might be TRBD1 (5 bases). The CDR3 protein is CASQGSSYEKLFF. In DNA, the CDR3 is TGTGCCAGCCAGGGTTCTTCCTATGAAAAACTGTTTTTT.